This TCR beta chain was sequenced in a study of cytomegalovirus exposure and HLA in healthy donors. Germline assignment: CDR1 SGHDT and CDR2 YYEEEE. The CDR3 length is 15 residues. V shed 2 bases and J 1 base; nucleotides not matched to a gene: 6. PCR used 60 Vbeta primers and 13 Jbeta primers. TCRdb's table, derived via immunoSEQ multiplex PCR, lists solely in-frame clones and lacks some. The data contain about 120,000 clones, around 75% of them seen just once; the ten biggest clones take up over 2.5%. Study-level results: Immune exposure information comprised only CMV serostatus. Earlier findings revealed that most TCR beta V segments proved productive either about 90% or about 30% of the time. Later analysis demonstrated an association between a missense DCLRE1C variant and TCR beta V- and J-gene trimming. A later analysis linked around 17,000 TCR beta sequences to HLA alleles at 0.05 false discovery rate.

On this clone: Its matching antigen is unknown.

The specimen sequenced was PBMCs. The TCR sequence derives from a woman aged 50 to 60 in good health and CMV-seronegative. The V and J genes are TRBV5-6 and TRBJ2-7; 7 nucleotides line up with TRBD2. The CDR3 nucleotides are TGTGCCAGCAGCTTTGGGGAGGGTCCTTCCTACGAGCAGTACTTC. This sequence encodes CASSFGEGPSYEQYF.